This T cell receptor (beta chain) derives from a study of blood T cell repertoires in COVID-19. Study information: T cells, B-cell-depleted T cells, or PBMCs provided the cDNA or gDNA that served as material.

Per the original data handling: From reference gene primer amplification, estimates of nucleated cell counts were derived. The protocol was immunoSEQ multiplex PCR, while the TCRdb copy is restricted to in-frame clones and leaves out a portion. The D gene and trimming were derived from the DNA, and the V and J assignments and clone size from that table. The sample consists of 50,000 to 75,000 clones, just under 90% of them appearing once. This CDR3 is built from 11 residues. Germline loops: CDR1 MNHEY, CDR2 SMNVEV (reference sequence). V lost 7 bases, J lost 8 bases, and 11 bases lay in between. The source material was peripheral blood. The sequence came from a man aged 60 to 75 with acute or convalescent COVID-19. This chain connects TRBV27 to TRBJ1-2, with unresolved D. The CDR3 loop is CASIGSGGYTF. Written as DNA, the CDR3 is TGTGCCAGCATTGGATCGGGGGGCTACACCTTC.